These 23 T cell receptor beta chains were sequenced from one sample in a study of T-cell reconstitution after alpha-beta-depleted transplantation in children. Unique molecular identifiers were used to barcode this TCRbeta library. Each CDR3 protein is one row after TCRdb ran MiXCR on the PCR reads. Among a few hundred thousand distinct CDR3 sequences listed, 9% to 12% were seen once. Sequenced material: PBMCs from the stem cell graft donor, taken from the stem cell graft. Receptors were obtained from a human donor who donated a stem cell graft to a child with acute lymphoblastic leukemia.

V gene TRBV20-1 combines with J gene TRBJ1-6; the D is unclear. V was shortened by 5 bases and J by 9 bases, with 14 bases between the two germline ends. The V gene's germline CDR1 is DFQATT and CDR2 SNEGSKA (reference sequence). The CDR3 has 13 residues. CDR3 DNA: TGCAGTGCTGGCCAGGCGACGAGTTCACCCCTCCACTTT. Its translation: CSAGQATSSPLHF.

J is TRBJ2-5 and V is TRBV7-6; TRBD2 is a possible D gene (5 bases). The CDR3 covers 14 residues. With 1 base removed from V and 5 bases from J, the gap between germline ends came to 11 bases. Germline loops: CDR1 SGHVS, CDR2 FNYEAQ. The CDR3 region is CASSLGTQGETQYF. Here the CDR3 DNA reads TGTGCCAGCAGCTTAGGGACTCAAGGCGAGACCCAGTACTTC.

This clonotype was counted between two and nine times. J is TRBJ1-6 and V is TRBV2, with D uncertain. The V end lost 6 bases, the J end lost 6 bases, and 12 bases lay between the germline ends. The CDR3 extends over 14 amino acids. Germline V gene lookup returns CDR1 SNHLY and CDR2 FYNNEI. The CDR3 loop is CASRRQFINSPLHF. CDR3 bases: TGTGCCAGCAGGCGGCAATTTATTAATTCACCCCTCCACTTT.

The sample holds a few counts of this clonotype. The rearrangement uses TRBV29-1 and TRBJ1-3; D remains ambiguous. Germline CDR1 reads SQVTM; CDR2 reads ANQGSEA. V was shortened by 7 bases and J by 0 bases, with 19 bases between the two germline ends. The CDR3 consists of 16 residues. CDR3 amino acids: CSATSSQTSSGNTIYF. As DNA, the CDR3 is TGCAGCGCAACGTCGTCGCAGACCAGCTCTGGAAACACCATATATTTT.

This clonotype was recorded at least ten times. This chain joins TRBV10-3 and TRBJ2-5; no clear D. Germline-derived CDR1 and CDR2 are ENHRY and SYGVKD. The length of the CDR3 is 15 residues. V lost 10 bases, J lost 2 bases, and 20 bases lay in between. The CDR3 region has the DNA TGTGCCACCGAAAGTCCGAACAACCGACAAGAGACCCAGTACTTC. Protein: CATESPNNRQETQYF.

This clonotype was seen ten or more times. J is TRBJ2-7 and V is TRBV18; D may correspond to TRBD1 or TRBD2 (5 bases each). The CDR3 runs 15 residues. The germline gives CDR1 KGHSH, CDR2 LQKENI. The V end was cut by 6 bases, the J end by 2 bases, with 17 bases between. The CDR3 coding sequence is TGTGCCAGCTCGGTCGACGGGACCACTGCCTACGAGCAGTACTTC. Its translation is CASSVDGTTAYEQYF. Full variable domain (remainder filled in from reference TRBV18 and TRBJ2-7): NAGVMQNPRHLVRRRGQEARLRCSPMKGHSHVYWYRQLPEEGLKFMVYLQKENIIDESGMPKERFSAEFPKEGPSILRIQQVVRGDSAAYFCASSVDGTTAYEQYFGPGTRLTVT.

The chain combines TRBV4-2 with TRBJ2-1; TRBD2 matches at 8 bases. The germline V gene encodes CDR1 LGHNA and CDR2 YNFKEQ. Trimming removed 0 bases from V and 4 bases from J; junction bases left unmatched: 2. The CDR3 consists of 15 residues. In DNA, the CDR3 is TGTGCCAGCAGCCAAGATCCTAGCGGGTACAATGAGCAGTTCTTC. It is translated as CASSQDPSGYNEQFF.

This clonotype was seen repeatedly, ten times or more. The CDR3 sequence is CASSYLDTEAFF. CDR3 nucleotides: TGTGCCAGCAGTTATCTGGACACTGAAGCTTTCTTT. The chain is built from TRBV12-3 or TRBV12-4 and TRBJ1-1; D unclear. The CDR3 covers 12 residues. V dropped 4 bases and J dropped 3 bases, with 6 bases sitting between them.

CDR3 loop: CASSSPPSQETQYF. The CDR3 region has the DNA TGTGCCAGCAGTTCTCCACCGAGCCAAGAGACCCAGTACTTC. This chain uses TRBV27 with TRBJ2-5; D remains ambiguous. Germline V gene data show CDR1 as MNHEY and CDR2 as SMNVEV (reference sequence). This CDR3 has 14 residues. Trimming stripped 4 bases from V and 1 base from J, with 10 bases between.

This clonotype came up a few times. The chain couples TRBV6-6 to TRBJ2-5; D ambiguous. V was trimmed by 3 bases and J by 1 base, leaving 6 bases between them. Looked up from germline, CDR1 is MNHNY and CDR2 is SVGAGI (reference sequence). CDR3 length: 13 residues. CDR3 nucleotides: TGTGCCAGCAGTTATTGGGTCCAAGAGACCCAGTACTTC. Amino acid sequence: CASSYWVQETQYF.

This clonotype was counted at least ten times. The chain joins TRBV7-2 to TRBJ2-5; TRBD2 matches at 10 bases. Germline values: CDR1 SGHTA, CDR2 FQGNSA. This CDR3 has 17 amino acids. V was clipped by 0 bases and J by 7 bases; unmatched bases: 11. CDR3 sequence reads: CASSLAGVAGGPRTQYF. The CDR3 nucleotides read TGTGCCAGCAGCTTAGCAGGCGTAGCGGGAGGCCCTCGGACCCAGTACTTC.

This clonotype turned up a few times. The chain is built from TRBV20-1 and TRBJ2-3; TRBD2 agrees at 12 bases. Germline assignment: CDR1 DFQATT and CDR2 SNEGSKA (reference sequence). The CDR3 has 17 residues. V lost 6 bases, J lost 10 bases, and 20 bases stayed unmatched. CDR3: CSAVALAGGRPPGAQYF. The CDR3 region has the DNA TGCAGTGCCGTCGCACTAGCGGGAGGCCGACCACCCGGGGCGCAGTATTTT.

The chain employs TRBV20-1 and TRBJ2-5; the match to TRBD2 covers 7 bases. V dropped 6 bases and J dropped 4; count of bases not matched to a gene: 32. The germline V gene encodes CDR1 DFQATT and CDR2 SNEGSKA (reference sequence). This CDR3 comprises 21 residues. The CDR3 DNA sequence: TGCAGTGCCTCTGCCGACTACGGACTAGAAGATTTGGCCGGATTTGGAGAGACCCAGTACTTC. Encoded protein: CSASADYGLEDLAGFGETQYF.

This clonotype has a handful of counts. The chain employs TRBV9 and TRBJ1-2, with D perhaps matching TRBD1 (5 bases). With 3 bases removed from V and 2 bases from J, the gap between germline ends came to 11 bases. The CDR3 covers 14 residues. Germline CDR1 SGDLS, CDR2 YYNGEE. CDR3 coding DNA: TGTGCCAGCAGCGGCGGGAGGGGCAACTATGGCTACACCTTC. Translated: CASSGGRGNYGYTF.

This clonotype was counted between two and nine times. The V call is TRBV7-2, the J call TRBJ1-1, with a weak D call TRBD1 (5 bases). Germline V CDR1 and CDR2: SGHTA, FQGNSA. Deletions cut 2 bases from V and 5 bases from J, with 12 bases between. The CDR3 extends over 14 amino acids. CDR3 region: CASSLLEGRTEAFF. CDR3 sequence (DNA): TGTGCCAGCAGCTTACTAGAGGGGCGAACTGAAGCTTTCTTT.

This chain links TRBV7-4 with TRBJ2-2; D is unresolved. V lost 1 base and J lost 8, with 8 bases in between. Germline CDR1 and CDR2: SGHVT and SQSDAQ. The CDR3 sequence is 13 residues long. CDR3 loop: CASSLDSMGELFF. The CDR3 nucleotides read TGTGCCAGCAGCTTAGACTCCATGGGGGAGCTGTTTTTT.

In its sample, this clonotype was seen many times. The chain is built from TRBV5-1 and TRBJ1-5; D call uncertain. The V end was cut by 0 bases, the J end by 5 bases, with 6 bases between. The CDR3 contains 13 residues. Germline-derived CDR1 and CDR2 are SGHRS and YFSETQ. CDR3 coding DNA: TGCGCCAGCAGCTTGGCCCCCCATCAGCCCCAGCATTTT. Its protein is CASSLAPHQPQHF.

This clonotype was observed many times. For the CDR3, the DNA is TGTGCCAGCAGCGCGACTAGTGAGCAGTTCTTC. It is translated as CASSATSEQFF. The chain has TRBV7-8 and TRBJ2-1; the D gene is possibly TRBD2 (6 bases). The ends were cut back, 5 bases at V and 9 bases at J, with 8 bases in the middle. Germline CDR1 reads SGHVS; CDR2 reads FQNEAQ. The CDR3 runs 11 residues.

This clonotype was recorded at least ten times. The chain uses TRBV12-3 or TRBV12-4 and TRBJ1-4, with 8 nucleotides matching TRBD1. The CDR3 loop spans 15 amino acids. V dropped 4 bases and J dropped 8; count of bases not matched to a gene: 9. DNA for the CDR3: TGTGCCAGCAGTTCCCAGGACAGGGCAGGAGAAAAACTGTTTTTT. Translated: CASSSQDRAGEKLFF.

The CDR3 protein is CATSRAGQGSTGELFF. CDR3 bases: TGTGCCACCAGCAGAGCGGGCCAGGGAAGCACCGGGGAGCTGTTTTTT. V gene TRBV15 combines with J gene TRBJ2-2; D is perhaps TRBD1 (5 bases). Trimming removed 1 base from V and 4 bases from J, with 13 bases in between. Germline values: CDR1 LNHNV, CDR2 YYDKDF (reference sequence). The CDR3 has 16 residues.

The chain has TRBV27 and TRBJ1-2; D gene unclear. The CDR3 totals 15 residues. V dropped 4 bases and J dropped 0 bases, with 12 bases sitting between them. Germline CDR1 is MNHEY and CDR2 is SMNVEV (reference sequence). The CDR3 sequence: CASSYGLGANYGYTF. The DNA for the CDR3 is TGTGCCAGCAGTTACGGCCTCGGGGCTAACTATGGCTACACCTTC.

CDR3 DNA: TGTGCCAGCAGCTTAGATCGTAGGGGTCCCGAGCAGTACTTC. Translation: CASSLDRRGPEQYF. This sequence joins TRBV11-2 and TRBJ2-7; tentatively, D is TRBD1 (5 bases). The V end lost 0 bases, the J end lost 6 bases, and 12 bases lay between the germline ends. The CDR3 is made up of 14 amino acids. Germline lookup yields CDR1 SGHAT and CDR2 FQNNGV.

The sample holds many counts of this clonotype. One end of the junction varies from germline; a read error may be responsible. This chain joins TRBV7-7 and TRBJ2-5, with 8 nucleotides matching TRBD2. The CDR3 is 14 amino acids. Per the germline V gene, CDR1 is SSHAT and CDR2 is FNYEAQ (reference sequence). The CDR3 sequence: CASSPGGNQETQYF. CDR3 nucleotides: TGTGCTAGCAGCCCGGGGGGGAACCAAGAGACCCAGTACTTC.